This TCR beta chain was recorded in a study of shared clonotypes between healthy human individuals. Generated by immunoSEQ multiplex PCR, the TCRdb table keeps only in-frame clones and is missing some. The top ten clones hold under 0.45% of a sample with more than 1.2 million clones, approximately 98.5% of them seen once. The germline V gene encodes CDR1 KGHSH and CDR2 LQKENI. There are 15 residues in the CDR3. V was trimmed by 0 bases and J by 3 bases, leaving 12 bases between them. Comment on this clone: As yet, its antigen is unknown.

Study findings and constraints: Investigators expected sequencing depth to affect clonotype sharing among donors.

The genes are TRBV18 and TRBJ2-7; D might be TRBD1 (5 bases). The sequenced sample consisted of naive CD4+ T cells sorted from blood. Regarding subset: CD45RA+ positively selected. The sequence was obtained from a man aged 25-40 years in good health. The CDR3: CASSPPSRVGYEQYF. CDR3 DNA sequence: TGTGCCAGCTCACCACCCTCCAGGGTGGGCTACGAGCAGTACTTC.